The next 29 T cell receptor beta chains were all read from a single sample in a study of Ad26.COV2.S vaccination and SARS-CoV-2 variants. The protocol was immunoSEQ multiplex PCR, while the TCRdb copy is restricted to in-frame clones and leaves out a portion. Of roughly 450,000 clones detected, approximately 90% appear once; the ten largest clones hold 12%. Treatment indicated: some 19 received Ad26.COV2.S at low or high dose, single or two shots; about 5 received placebo; per-sample allocation not given. The samples date from day 63 after the first vaccine or placebo injection. The specimen was peripheral blood, collected in a trial of Ad26.COV2.S vaccine versus placebo. These receptors were collected from a person between 18 and 60 years old who received the Ad26.COV2.S COVID-19 vaccine or a placebo.

V and J are TRBV6-5 and TRBJ1-3; 8 nucleotides align to TRBD1. Germline V gene data show CDR1 as MNHEY and CDR2 as SVGAGI. The CDR3 covers 16 residues. Trimming removed 4 bases from V and 2 bases from J; junction bases left unmatched: 7. The CDR3 DNA sequence: TGTGCCAGCAGTTTAGGACAGGGAAGGGCTGGAAACACCATATATTTT. Translated, it gives CASSLGQGRAGNTIYF.

The chain combines TRBV5-6 with TRBJ2-6, with a weak D call TRBD2 (6 bases). The CDR3 extends over 17 amino acids. Germline V CDR1 and CDR2: SGHDT, YYEEEE. Trimming removed 0 bases at V and 4 bases at J, with 14 bases between. This CDR3 reads CASSLGLRAGGANVLTF. The CDR3 bases are TGTGCCAGCAGCTTGGGACTGAGGGCGGGAGGGGCCAACGTCCTGACTTTC.

The chain links TRBV5-1 to TRBJ2-5, with TRBD2 identical over 7 bases. The CDR3 has 16 residues. V lost 1 base to trimming and J lost 5 bases; unmatched junction nucleotides: 11. Germline CDR1 is SGHRS and CDR2 is YFSETQ. The CDR3 DNA reads TGCGCCAGCAGCTTGAACATTGGGACTACCCAGGAGACCCAGTACTTC. This codes for CASSLNIGTTQETQYF.

The chain employs TRBV11-2 and TRBJ1-1; possible D gene TRBD1, 5 bases. Trimming left V 4 bases short and J 5 bases short, with 23 bases between. The V gene's germline CDR1 is SGHAT and CDR2 FQNNGV. CDR3 size: 17 residues. CDR3 region: CASSSRTKGFQRTEAFF. DNA for the CDR3: TGTGCCAGCAGCTCGAGAACAAAGGGGTTTCAAAGGACTGAAGCTTTCTTT.

The chain joins TRBV7-2 to TRBJ2-1, with TRBD2 matching over 11 bases. There are 19 residues in the CDR3. Trimming at V came to 4 bases and at J to 5 bases, leaving 16 bases not matched to a gene. Germline CDR1 SGHTA, CDR2 FQGNSA. As DNA, the CDR3 is TGTGCCAGCAGCTACTCAGGGCCACATAGCGGGAGGGGTAACAATGAGCAGTTCTTC. Translated, it gives CASSYSGPHSGRGNNEQFF.

The chain combines TRBV28 with TRBJ2-3; TRBD2 agrees at 7 bases. This CDR3 spans 16 amino acids. Per the germline V gene, CDR1 is MDHEN and CDR2 is SYDVKM. The ends lost 5 bases at V and 2 bases at J; junction bases unmatched: 10. The CDR3 loop reads CASSPHLAGLTDTQYF. CDR3 in DNA: TGTGCCAGCAGTCCCCATTTAGCGGGCCTCACAGATACGCAGTATTTT.

A few counts support this clone. The chain uses TRBV24-1 and TRBJ2-1, with a tentative D call TRBD2 (5 bases). The V end lost 5 bases, the J end lost 0 bases, and 7 bases lay between the germline ends. The germline CDR1 and CDR2 sequences are KGHDR and SFDVKD. The CDR3 has 14 amino acids. The CDR3 bases are TGTGCCACCAGTGCAAGCGGCTCCTACAATGAGCAGTTCTTC. This sequence encodes CATSASGSYNEQFF.

This chain connects TRBV30 to TRBJ2-6; D is unclear. The CDR3 runs to 11 residues. Germline V gives CDR1 GTSNPN, CDR2 SVGIG (reference sequence). The V gene lost 8 bases and the J gene lost 4 bases, with 6 bases spanning the gap. This CDR3 reads CAASGANVLTF. Written as DNA, the CDR3 is TGTGCCGCGTCAGGGGCCAACGTCCTGACTTTC. Using reference TRBV30 and TRBJ2-6 for the parts outside the CDR3, the full variable domain is SQTIHQWPATLVQPVGSPLSLECTVEGTSNPNLYWYRQAAGRGLQLLFYSVGIGQISSEVPQNLSASRPQDRQFILSSKKLLLSDSGFYLCAASGANVLTFGAGSRLTVL.

The J gene is TRBJ2-1, the V gene TRBV2; TRBD2 matches 9 bases. Germline lookup yields CDR1 SNHLY and CDR2 FYNNEI. The CDR3 runs 17 residues. Trimming took 6 bases from V and 5 from J; bases not matched to a gene: 14. CDR3 DNA: TGTGCCAGCAGGCCAACCCTACTAGCGGGTAGGGACAATGAGCAGTTCTTC. It specifies CASRPTLLAGRDNEQFF.

The rearrangement uses TRBV28 and TRBJ2-7; TRBD2 aligns across 8 bases. This CDR3 has 15 residues. Germline V gene lookup returns CDR1 MDHEN and CDR2 SYDVKM. Germline trimming cut 5 bases from V and 1 base from J; bases unmatched to any gene: 7. The CDR3 region is CASSTAGGASYEQYF. The DNA for the CDR3 is TGTGCCAGCAGTACCGCCGGGGGGGCGTCCTACGAGCAGTACTTC.

This chain joins TRBV5-4 and TRBJ2-6; 10 nucleotides align to TRBD1. Looked up from germline, CDR1 is SGHNT and CDR2 is YYREEE (reference sequence). The V gene end was trimmed by 1 base and the J gene end by 2 bases; junction bases not matched to a gene: 9. This CDR3 is 19 amino acids long. The CDR3 spells CASSLRGDRGRPGANVLTF. CDR3 DNA sequence: TGTGCCAGCAGCTTGCGTGGGGACAGGGGTCGGCCTGGGGCCAACGTCCTGACTTTC. Complete variable domain (other parts from reference TRBV5-4 and TRBJ2-6): ETGVTQSPTHLIKTRGQQVTLRCSSQSGHNTVSWYQQALGQGPQFIFQYYREEENGRGNFPPRFSGLQFPNYSSELNVNALELDDSALYLCASSLRGDRGRPGANVLTFGAGSRLTVL.

This sequence joins TRBV11-2 and TRBJ1-2; D ambiguous. Germline CDR1 is SGHAT and CDR2 is FQNNGV. The CDR3 consists of 15 residues. Trimming removed 6 bases from V and 2 bases from J, with 16 bases in between. The CDR3 spells CASRGWKVKNYGYTF. In DNA form, the CDR3 reads TGTGCCAGCAGAGGGTGGAAAGTCAAAAACTATGGCTACACCTTC.

This clone was counted once. The chain combines TRBV5-4 with TRBJ1-2, with a possible D match to TRBD1 (5 bases). The CDR3 has 14 residues. Germline V gene sequence: CDR1 SGHNT, CDR2 YYREEE (reference sequence). Trimming left V 4 bases short and J 8 bases short, with 18 bases between. CDR3: CASSTGPKVGGYTF. In DNA form, the CDR3 reads TGTGCCAGCAGCACGGGACCGAAGGTCGGGGGCTACACCTTC.

This clone has a single count. The V and J genes are TRBV10-3 and TRBJ2-7, with 9 bases aligning to TRBD2. This CDR3 comprises 17 residues. Per germline, CDR1 ENHRY and CDR2 SYGVKD. V was pared by 8 bases and J by 0 bases, with 14 bases of the junction left unmatched. The CDR3, as DNA: TGTGCCATCCGCAGTACCGAGACTAGCGGTAGCTCCTACGAGCAGTACTTC. Translating gives CAIRSTETSGSSYEQYF.

This chain uses TRBV6-5 with TRBJ2-5, with a possible D match to TRBD1 (5 bases). Germline V lookup: CDR1 MNHEY, CDR2 SVGAGI. V was shortened by 6 bases and J by 1 base, with 15 bases between the two germline ends. There are 15 residues in the CDR3. The CDR3 is CASRRTWQGQETQYF. In DNA form, the CDR3 reads TGTGCCAGCAGAAGAACATGGCAGGGCCAAGAGACCCAGTACTTC.

This clone was recorded a few times. CDR3 nucleotides: TGTGCCAGCAGTGAAGCGGATAGCAATCAGCCCCAGCATTTT. This codes for CASSEADSNQPQHF. This sequence joins TRBV6-1 and TRBJ1-5; no reliable D call. Trimming cost V 0 bases and J 0 bases, with 3 bases left between them. Germline CDR1 MNHNS, CDR2 SASEGT. The CDR3 covers 14 residues.

This clone has only a few counts. The chain recombines TRBV6-6 with TRBJ1-5, with D unclear. CDR3 length: 12 residues. V shed 2 bases and J shed 8 bases, with 7 bases lying between them. Germline V gene sequence: CDR1 MNHNY, CDR2 SVGAGI (reference sequence). The CDR3 loop reads CASSYPGEPQHF. CDR3 coding DNA: TGTGCCAGCAGTTACCCGGGAGAGCCCCAGCATTTT.

The chain combines TRBV5-1 with TRBJ2-7, with a possible D match to TRBD1 (6 bases). The CDR3 is 16 residues long. V was trimmed by 0 bases and J by 0 bases, leaving 13 bases between them. Germline V lookup: CDR1 SGHRS, CDR2 YFSETQ. DNA for the CDR3: TGCGCCAGCAGCTTGGGGGGACACGGACCCTCCTACGAGCAGTACTTC. Protein sequence: CASSLGGHGPSYEQYF.

This chain uses TRBV6-4 with TRBJ1-1; D is ambiguous. The CDR3 has 14 amino acids. V was cut by 3 bases and J by 7 bases, with 15 bases left in between. Germline CDR1 and CDR2: MRHNA and SNTAGT. In DNA, the CDR3 is TGTGCCAGCAGTGAAGGTCCAGGAGGATATGAAGCTTTCTTT. This sequence encodes CASSEGPGGYEAFF.

V gene TRBV5-4 combines with J gene TRBJ2-7, with TRBD1 matching over 9 bases. V was pared by 6 bases and J by 5 bases, with 9 bases of the junction left unmatched. The CDR3 has 14 amino acids. Germline lookup yields CDR1 SGHNT and CDR2 YYREEE (reference sequence). The CDR3 loop is CASTRGTGSDEQYF. The CDR3 DNA reads as TGTGCCAGCACTAGGGGGACAGGGAGCGACGAGCAGTACTTC.

The chain has TRBV7-2 and TRBJ2-1; D ambiguous. The CDR3 extends over 17 amino acids. Trimming removed 0 bases from V and 0 bases from J, with 12 bases in between. Germline lookup yields CDR1 SGHTA and CDR2 FQGNSA. The CDR3 loop is CASSLAHAGLSYNEQFF. CDR3 DNA sequence: TGTGCCAGCAGCTTAGCGCATGCCGGCCTCTCCTACAATGAGCAGTTCTTC.

The gene calls are TRBV5-1 and TRBJ2-3; 8 nucleotides line up with TRBD1. With 4 bases clipped from V and 1 base from J, the junction kept 5 bases outside the gene matches. The CDR3 consists of 15 residues. From germline, CDR1 is SGHRS and CDR2 YFSETQ. CDR3: CASSPQQGGTDTQYF. The CDR3 DNA is TGCGCCAGCAGCCCGCAACAGGGGGGCACAGATACGCAGTATTTT.

V and J are TRBV27 and TRBJ1-2, with 7 bases aligning to TRBD1. The J segment lost 1 base and the V segment lost 7 bases, leaving 9 bases of the junction unmatched. Germline V gene data show CDR1 as MNHEY and CDR2 as SMNVEV (reference sequence). CDR3 length equals 15 residues. Here the CDR3 DNA reads TGTGCCAGCAAAAGAGGGGGCAGTCGTAACTATGGCTACACCTTC. Translation: CASKRGGSRNYGYTF.

This clone was picked up one time. The rearrangement links TRBV7-9 to TRBJ2-1; D may be TRBD2 (5 bases). Deletions cut 3 bases from V and 0 bases from J, with 12 bases between. Germline CDR1 is SEHNR and CDR2 is FQNEAQ (reference sequence). The CDR3 has 16 residues. The CDR3 protein is CASSFSGGVSYNEQFF. In nucleotides, the CDR3 is TGTGCCAGCAGCTTTTCAGGAGGCGTCTCCTACAATGAGCAGTTCTTC.

This clone appeared once. The chain carries TRBV6-6 and TRBJ1-4, with 11 positions matching TRBD1. Germline CDR1 reads MNHNY; CDR2 reads SVGAGI (reference sequence). With V trimmed by 2 bases and J by 8 bases, 4 bases remained unmatched. The CDR3 extends over 15 amino acids. The CDR3 region is CASSYPGQGAEKLFF. The CDR3 nucleotides read TGTGCCAGCAGTTACCCCGGACAGGGGGCAGAAAAACTGTTTTTT.

This clone is a singleton in its sample. The rearrangement uses TRBV6-5 and TRBJ2-2, with D tentatively TRBD1 (5 bases). CDR1 MNHEY and CDR2 SVGAGI come from the germline V gene. This CDR3 comprises 14 residues. Trimming removed 7 bases at V and 1 base at J, with 10 bases between. CDR3 DNA sequence: TGTGCCAGCAAAGGGGATGAGAACACCGGGGAGCTGTTTTTT. This gives the protein CASKGDENTGELFF.

This chain uses TRBV2 with TRBJ2-4, with TRBD1 matching 7 bases. The CDR3 runs 15 residues. Germline V CDR1 and CDR2: SNHLY, FYNNEI. V shed 2 bases, J shed 0 bases, and the junction held 1 base outside the gene matches. CDR3 coding DNA: TGTGCCAGCAGTGAACAGGGGGTAGCCAAAAACATTCAGTACTTC. It yields the protein CASSEQGVAKNIQYF.

This sequence joins TRBV29-1 and TRBJ2-7; 7 bases map to TRBD1. Looked up from germline, CDR1 is SQVTM and CDR2 is ANQGSEA. The CDR3 has 14 residues. V was clipped by 6 bases and J by 6 bases; unmatched bases: 14. CDR3 loop: CSVQTGVIPGEQYF. Written as DNA, the CDR3 is TGCAGCGTCCAAACAGGGGTTATCCCTGGCGAGCAGTACTTC.

The chain employs TRBV10-3 and TRBJ1-1; TRBD1 agrees at 8 bases. CDR1 is ENHRY, CDR2 SYGVKD, per germline. The CDR3 extends over 13 amino acids. Trimming at V came to 4 bases and at J to 7 bases, leaving 5 bases not matched to a gene. CDR3 in amino acids: CAISGTGQGEAFF. The CDR3 DNA reads TGTGCCATCAGTGGAACAGGACAGGGTGAAGCTTTCTTT.